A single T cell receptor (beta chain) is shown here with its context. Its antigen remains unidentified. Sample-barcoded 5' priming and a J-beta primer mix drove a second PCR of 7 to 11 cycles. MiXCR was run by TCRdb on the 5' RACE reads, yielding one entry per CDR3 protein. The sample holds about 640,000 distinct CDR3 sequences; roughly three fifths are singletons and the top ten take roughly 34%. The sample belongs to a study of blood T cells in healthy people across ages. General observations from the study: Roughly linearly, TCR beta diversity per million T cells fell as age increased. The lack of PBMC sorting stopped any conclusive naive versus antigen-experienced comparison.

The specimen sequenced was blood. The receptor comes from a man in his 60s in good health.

CDR3 nucleotides: TGTGCCAGCACCCGTTCGGGGTCAAGTGGAGAGACCCAGTACTTC. It encodes CASTRSGSSGETQYF. This chain links TRBV6-5 with TRBJ2-7; tentatively, D is TRBD2 (5 bases). Near its end, the DNA agrees better with TRBJ2-5, so the J call may be wrong. Germline V CDR1 and CDR2: MNHEY, SVGAGI. The CDR3 extends over 15 amino acids.